The present T cell receptor (beta chain) was sequenced within a study of T cells of healthy individuals. This clonotype showed up many times. TCRdb re-called the 5' RACE reads with MiXCR, one entry per CDR3 protein. The table includes around 63,000 distinct CDR3 sequences, 15% to 20% detected once. Germline V gives CDR1 DFQATT, CDR2 SNEGSKA (reference sequence). CDR3 length: 16 amino acids. V lost 5 bases to trimming and J lost 4 bases; unmatched junction nucleotides: 10. The chain employs TRBV20-1 and TRBJ2-1, with 11 bases that match TRBD2. The clonotype was recovered from a human donor in good health. The CDR3 nucleotides read TGCAGTGCTTCTCGACTAGCGGGAACCCTATACAATGAGCAGTTCTTC. Translating gives CSASRLAGTLYNEQFF.